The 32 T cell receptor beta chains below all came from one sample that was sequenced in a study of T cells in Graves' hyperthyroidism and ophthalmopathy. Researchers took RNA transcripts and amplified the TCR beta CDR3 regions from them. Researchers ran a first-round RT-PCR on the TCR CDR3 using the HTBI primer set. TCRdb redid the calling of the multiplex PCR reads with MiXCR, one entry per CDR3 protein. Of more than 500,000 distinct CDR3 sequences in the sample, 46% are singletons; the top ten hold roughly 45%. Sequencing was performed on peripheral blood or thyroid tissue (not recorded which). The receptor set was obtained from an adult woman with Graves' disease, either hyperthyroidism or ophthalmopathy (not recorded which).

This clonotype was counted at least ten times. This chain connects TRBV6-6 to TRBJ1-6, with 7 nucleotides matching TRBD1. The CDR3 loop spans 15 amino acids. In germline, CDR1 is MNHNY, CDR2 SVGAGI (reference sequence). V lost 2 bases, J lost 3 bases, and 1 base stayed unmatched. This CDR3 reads CASSYGTDYNSPLHF. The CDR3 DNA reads TGTGCCAGCAGTTACGGGACAGACTATAATTCACCCCTCCACTTT.

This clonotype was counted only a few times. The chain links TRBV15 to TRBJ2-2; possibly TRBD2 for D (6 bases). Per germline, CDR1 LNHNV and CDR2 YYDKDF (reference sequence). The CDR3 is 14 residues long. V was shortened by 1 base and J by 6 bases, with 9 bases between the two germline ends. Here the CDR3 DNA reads TGTGCCACCAGCAGAGGGGGAGGCCCCGGGGAGCTGTTTTTT. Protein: CATSRGGGPGELFF.

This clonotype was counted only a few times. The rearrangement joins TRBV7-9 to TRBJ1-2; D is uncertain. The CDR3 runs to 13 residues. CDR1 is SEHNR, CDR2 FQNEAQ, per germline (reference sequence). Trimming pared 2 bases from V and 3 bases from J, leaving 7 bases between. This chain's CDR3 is CASSLPADYGYTF. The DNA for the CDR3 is TGTGCCAGCAGCTTACCGGCGGACTATGGCTACACCTTC.

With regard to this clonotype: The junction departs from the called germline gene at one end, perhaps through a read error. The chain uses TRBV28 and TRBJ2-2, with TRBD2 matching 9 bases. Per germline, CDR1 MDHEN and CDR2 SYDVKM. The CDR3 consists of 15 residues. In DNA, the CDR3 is TGCGCCAGCAGCCACCCAATAGCGGGAGCCGGGGGGCTGTTTTTT. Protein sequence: CASSHPIAGAGGLFF.

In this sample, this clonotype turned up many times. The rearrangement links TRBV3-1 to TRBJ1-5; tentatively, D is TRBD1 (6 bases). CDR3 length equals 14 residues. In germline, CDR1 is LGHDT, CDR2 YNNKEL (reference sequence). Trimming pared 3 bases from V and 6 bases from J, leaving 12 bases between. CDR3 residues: CASSHGGGPQPQHF. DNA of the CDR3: TGTGCCAGCAGCCACGGGGGCGGACCTCAGCCCCAGCATTTT.

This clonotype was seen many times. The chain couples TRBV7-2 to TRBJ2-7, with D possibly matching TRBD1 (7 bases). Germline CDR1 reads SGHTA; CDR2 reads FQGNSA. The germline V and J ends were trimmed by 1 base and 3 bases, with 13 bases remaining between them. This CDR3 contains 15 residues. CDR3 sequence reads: CASSLDQGGNYEQYF. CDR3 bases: TGTGCCAGCAGCTTAGATCAGGGGGGTAACTACGAGCAGTACTTC.

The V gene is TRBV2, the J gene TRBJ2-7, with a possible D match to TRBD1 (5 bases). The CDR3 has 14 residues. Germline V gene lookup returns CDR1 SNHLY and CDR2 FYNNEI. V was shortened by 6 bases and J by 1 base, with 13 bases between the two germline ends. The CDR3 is CASRLDSQSYEQYF. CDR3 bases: TGTGCCAGCAGGCTAGACAGTCAATCCTACGAGCAGTACTTC.

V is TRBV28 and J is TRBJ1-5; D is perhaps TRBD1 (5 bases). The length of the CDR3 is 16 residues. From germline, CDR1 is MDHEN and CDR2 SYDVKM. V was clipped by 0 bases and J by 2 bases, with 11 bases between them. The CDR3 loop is CASSLWRGEGNQPQHF. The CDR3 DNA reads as TGTGCCAGCAGTTTATGGCGGGGCGAGGGCAATCAGCCCCAGCATTTT.

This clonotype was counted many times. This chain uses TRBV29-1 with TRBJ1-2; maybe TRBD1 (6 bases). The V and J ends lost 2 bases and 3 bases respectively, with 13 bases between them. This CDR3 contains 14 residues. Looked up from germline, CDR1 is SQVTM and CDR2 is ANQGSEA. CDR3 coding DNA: TGCAGCGTTGAACAGCGTACAGGGCACTATGGCTACACCTTC. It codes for CSVEQRTGHYGYTF.

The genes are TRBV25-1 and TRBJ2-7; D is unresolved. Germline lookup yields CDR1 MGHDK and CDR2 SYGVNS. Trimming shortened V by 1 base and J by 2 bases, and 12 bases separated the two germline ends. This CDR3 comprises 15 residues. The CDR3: CASSESSVGPYEQYF. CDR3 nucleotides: TGTGCCAGCAGTGAATCCTCGGTAGGGCCCTACGAGCAGTACTTC.

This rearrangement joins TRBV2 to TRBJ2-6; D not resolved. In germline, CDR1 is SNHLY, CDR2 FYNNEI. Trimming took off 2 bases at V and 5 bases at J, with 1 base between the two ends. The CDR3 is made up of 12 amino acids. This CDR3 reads CASSERANVLTF. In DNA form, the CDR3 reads TGTGCCAGCAGTGAACGGGCCAACGTCCTGACTTTC.

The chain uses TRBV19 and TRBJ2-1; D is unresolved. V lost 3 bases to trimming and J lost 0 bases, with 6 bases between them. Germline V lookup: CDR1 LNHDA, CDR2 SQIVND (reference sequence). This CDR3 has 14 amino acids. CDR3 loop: CASSMTSSYNEQFF. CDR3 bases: TGTGCCAGTAGTATGACGTCCTCCTACAATGAGCAGTTCTTC.

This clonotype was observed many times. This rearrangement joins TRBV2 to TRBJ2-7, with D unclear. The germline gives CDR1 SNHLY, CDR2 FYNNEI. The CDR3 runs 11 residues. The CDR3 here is CASSPDGIVLV. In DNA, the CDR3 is TGTGCCAGCAGTCCTGATGGGATTGTCTTGGTC.

The CDR3 sequence is CSVESPGTGVDYGYTF. The CDR3 region has the DNA TGCAGCGTTGAGAGCCCCGGGACAGGGGTAGACTATGGCTACACCTTC. J is TRBJ1-2 and V is TRBV29-1, with TRBD1 matching 10 bases. With 3 bases clipped from V and 3 bases from J, the junction kept 10 bases outside the gene matches. This CDR3 region has 16 residues. The germline V gene encodes CDR1 SQVTM and CDR2 ANQGSEA.

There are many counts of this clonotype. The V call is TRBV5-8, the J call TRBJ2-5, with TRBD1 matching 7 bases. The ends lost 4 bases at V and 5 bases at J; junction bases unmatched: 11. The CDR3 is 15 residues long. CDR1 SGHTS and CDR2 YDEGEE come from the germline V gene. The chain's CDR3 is CASSPFTGDGETQYF. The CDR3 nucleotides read TGTGCCAGCAGCCCGTTCACAGGGGACGGGGAGACCCAGTACTTC. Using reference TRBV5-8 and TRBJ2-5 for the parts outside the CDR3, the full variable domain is EAGVTQSPTHLIKTRGQQATLRCSPISGHTSVYWYQQALGLGLQFLLWYDEGEERNRGNFPPRFSGRQFPNYSSELNVNALELEDSALYLCASSPFTGDGETQYFGPGTRLLVL.

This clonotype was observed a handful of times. CDR3 region: CASSLDRADTQYF. The CDR3 DNA sequence: TGTGCCAGCAGCTTAGATCGGGCGGATACGCAGTATTTT. The rearrangement joins TRBV7-2 to TRBJ2-3; D gene uncertain. The CDR3 covers 13 residues. Germline CDR1 is SGHTA and CDR2 is FQGNSA. V was clipped by 1 base and J by 6 bases, with 8 bases between them. The full variable domain, its missing parts supplied by reference TRBV7-2 and TRBJ2-3, is GAGVSQSPSNKVTEKGKDVELRCDPISGHTALYWYRQSLGQGLEFLIYFQGNSAPDKSGLPSDRFSAERTGGSVSTLTIQRTQQEDSAVYLCASSLDRADTQYFGPGTRLTVL.

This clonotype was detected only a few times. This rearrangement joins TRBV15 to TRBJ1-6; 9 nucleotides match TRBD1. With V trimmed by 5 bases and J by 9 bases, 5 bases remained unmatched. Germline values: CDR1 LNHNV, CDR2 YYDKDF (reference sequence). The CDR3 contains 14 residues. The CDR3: CATSSGTGFSPLHF. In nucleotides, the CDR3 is TGTGCCACCAGCTCCGGGACAGGGTTTTCACCCCTCCACTTT.

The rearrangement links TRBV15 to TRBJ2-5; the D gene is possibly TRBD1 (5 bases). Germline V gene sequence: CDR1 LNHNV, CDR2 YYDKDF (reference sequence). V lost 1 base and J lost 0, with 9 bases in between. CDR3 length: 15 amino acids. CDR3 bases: TGTGCCACCAGCAGAGGAAAGGGGAACCAAGAGACCCAGTACTTC. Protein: CATSRGKGNQETQYF.

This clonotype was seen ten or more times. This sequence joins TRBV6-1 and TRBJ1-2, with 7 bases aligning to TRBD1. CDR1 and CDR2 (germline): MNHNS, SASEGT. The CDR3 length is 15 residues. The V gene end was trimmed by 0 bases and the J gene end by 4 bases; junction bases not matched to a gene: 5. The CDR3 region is CASSEALTGIYGYTF. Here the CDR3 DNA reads TGTGCCAGCAGTGAAGCTCTGACAGGGATCTATGGCTACACCTTC.

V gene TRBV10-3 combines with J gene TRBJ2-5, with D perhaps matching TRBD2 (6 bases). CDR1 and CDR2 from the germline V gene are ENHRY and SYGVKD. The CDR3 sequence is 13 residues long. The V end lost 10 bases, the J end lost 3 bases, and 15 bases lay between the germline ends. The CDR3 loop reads CASSGPAEETQYF. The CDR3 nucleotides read TGTGCCAGCAGCGGGCCGGCCGAAGAGACCCAGTACTTC.

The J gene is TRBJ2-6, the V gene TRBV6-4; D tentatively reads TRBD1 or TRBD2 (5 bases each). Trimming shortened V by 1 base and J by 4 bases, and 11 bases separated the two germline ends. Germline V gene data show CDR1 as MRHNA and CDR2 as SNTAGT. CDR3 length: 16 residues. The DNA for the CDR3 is TGTGCCAGCAGTGACTTTGGGGGAGCCGGGGCCAACGTCCTGACTTTC. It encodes CASSDFGGAGANVLTF.

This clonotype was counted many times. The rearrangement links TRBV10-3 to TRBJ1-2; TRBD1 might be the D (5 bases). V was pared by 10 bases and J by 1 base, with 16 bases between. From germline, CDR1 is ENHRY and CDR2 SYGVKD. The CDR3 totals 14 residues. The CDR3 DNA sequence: TGTGCCACCCGAGGGACTGGCGGTAACTATGGCTACACCTTC. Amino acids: CATRGTGGNYGYTF.

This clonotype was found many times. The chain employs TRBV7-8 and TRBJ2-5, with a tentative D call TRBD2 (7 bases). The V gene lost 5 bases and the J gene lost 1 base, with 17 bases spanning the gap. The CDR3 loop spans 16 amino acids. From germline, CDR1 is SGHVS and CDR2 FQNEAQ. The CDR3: CASSRSSGGVQETQYF. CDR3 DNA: TGTGCCAGCAGCCGATCGTCGGGGGGCGTCCAAGAGACCCAGTACTTC.

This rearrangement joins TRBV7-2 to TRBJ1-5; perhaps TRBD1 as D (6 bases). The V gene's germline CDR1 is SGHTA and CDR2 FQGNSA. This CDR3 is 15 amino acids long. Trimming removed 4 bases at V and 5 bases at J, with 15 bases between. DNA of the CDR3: TGTGCCAGCAGCTCCGGACAGACGGCAGATCAGCCCCAGCATTTT. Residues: CASSSGQTADQPQHF.

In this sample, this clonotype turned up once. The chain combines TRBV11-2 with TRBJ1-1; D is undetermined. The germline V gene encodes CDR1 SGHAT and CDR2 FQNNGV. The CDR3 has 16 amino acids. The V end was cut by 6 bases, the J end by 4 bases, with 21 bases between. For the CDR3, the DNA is TGTGCCAGCAGTTTCGGGAGGGCTTTCTTGGGCACTGAAGCTTTCTTT. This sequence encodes CASSFGRAFLGTEAFF.

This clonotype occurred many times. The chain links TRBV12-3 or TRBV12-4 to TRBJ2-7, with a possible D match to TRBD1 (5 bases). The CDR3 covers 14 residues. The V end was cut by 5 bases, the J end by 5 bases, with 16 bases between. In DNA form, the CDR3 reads TGTGCCAGCAGTGGGGCAAAAGGACGGCACGAGCAGTACTTC. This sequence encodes CASSGAKGRHEQYF.

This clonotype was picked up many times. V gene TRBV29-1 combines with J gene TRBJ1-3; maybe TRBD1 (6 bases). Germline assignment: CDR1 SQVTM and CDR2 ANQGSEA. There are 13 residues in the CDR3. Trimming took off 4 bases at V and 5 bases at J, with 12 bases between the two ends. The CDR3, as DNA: TGCAGCGTTGGAGGGGGTGCTCGAAACACCATATATTTT. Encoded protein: CSVGGGARNTIYF.

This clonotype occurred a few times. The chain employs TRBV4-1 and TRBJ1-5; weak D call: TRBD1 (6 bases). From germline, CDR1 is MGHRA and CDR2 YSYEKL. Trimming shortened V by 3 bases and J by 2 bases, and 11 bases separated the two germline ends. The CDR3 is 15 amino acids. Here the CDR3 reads CASSQGAPGNQPQHF. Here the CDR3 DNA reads TGCGCCAGCAGCCAGGGGGCCCCCGGCAATCAGCCCCAGCATTTT.

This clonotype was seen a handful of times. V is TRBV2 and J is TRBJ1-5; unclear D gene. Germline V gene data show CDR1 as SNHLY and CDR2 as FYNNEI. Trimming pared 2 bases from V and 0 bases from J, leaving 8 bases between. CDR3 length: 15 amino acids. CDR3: CASSEMRNSNQPQHF. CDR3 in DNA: TGTGCCAGCAGTGAAATGCGGAATAGCAATCAGCCCCAGCATTTT.

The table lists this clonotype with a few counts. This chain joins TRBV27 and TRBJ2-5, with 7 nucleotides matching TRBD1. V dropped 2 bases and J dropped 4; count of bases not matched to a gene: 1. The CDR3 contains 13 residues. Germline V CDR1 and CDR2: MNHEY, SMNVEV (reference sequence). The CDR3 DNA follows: TGTGCCAGCAGTTTAAACAGGGGAGAGACCCAGTACTTC. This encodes CASSLNRGETQYF.

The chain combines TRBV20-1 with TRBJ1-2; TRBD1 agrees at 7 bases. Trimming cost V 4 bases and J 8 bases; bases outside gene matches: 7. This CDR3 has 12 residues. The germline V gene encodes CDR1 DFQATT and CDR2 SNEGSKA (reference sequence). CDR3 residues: CSATGGSWGYTF. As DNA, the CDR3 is TGCAGTGCTACAGGGGGGAGTTGGGGCTACACCTTC.

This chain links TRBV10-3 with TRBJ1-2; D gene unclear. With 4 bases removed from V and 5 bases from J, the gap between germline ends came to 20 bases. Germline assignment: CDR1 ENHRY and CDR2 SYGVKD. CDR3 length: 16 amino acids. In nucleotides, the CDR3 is TGTGCCATCAGTGGTTCCTTGGTTATGTCTGATTATGGCTACACCTTC. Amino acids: CAISGSLVMSDYGYTF.